This entry lists 32 T cell receptor beta chains sequenced from one sample in a study of T cell repertoires in cytomegalovirus infection (dated by TCRdb to between 2018 and 2020). These TCRs' antigens remain unknown. TCRdb names Illumina HiSeq 1500 as the instrument used. TCRdb applied fastp at Q25 and MiXCR to the public reads, then kept only in-frame beta chains. Each CDR3 protein appears once, grouped with its most common genes and DNA. For this sample the table gives hundreds of thousands of distinct CDR3 sequences, of which under 55% were detected only once. Just under 45% of the sample goes to the ten largest clones. According to the study, the label for this sample's treatment or condition signals: in vitro stimulation with specific CMV peptide epitopes to enrich CMV-specific T cells. The sample consisted of cultured PBMCs, taken from culture after CMV antigen stimulation. The receptor source for this set is a human donor in good health (CMV status not recorded). Some clones in this sample may be carry-over from other donors' samples.

This clonotype was observed a handful of times. V usage is TRBV6-1 and J usage is TRBJ2-7; D remains ambiguous. Per germline, CDR1 MNHNS and CDR2 SASEGT. The CDR3 has 14 residues. The V end was cut by 8 bases, the J end by 3 bases, with 17 bases between. CDR3 sequence (DNA): TGTGCCAGCGGTCCAGGTACCGAGCTCTACGAGCAGTACTTC. This translates into CASGPGTELYEQYF.

This clonotype appeared a few times. The V and J genes are TRBV7-9 and TRBJ1-6; 10 bases are a match to TRBD1. The CDR3 loop spans 12 amino acids. CDR1 is SEHNR, CDR2 FQNEAQ, per germline (reference sequence). V lost 6 bases to trimming and J lost 11 bases; unmatched junction nucleotides: 1. The CDR3 region has the DNA TGTGCCAGCAGAGGACAGGGGGCACCCCTCCACTTT. Translation gives CASRGQGAPLHF.

Concerning this clonotype itself: This could be a read error, since a much larger clone is one nucleotide away. The chain carries TRBV7-9 and TRBJ2-5; TRBD1 matches at 7 bases. The junction had 3 bases not matched to a gene; V was cut back by 5 bases and J by 3 bases. In germline, CDR1 is SEHNR, CDR2 FQNEAQ (reference sequence). The CDR3 has 13 residues. The CDR3: CASSTGTEETQYF. The CDR3 DNA reads as TGTGCCAGCAGCACCGGGACAGAAGAGACCCAGTACTTC.

The CDR3 DNA follows: TGTGCCAGCAAGGGGGACAGGGGGCTCCCCCTCCACTTT. Protein product: CASKGDRGLPLHF. This chain links TRBV28 with TRBJ1-6; 12 nucleotides line up with TRBD1. Germline V lookup: CDR1 MDHEN, CDR2 SYDVKM. The J segment lost 13 bases and the V segment lost 7 bases, leaving 5 bases of the junction unmatched. There are 13 residues in the CDR3.

V gene TRBV7-8 combines with J gene TRBJ1-1; D is possibly TRBD1 (6 bases). This CDR3 is 12 amino acids long. V dropped 1 base and J dropped 12 bases, with 12 bases sitting between them. The V gene's germline CDR1 is SGHVS and CDR2 FQNEAQ. In nucleotides, the CDR3 is TGTGCCAGCAGCTTAGAGGGGGTACGAACTTTCTTT. Amino acids: CASSLEGVRTFF.

The chain uses TRBV27 and TRBJ1-1; D might be TRBD1 (6 bases). Germline V lookup: CDR1 MNHEY, CDR2 SMNVEV (reference sequence). The ends were cut back, 7 bases at V and 10 bases at J, with 16 bases in the middle. The CDR3 length is 12 residues. As DNA, the CDR3 is TGTGCCAGCACCGGTACAGGGTGGGGAGCTTTCTTT. Protein product: CASTGTGWGAFF.

The chain is built from TRBV12-3 or TRBV12-4 and TRBJ1-3; D unresolved. This CDR3 contains 13 residues. V lost 5 bases and J 8 bases, leaving 13 bases between the germline ends. The CDR3 sequence: CASSGMALDTIYF. CDR3 nucleotides: TGTGCCAGCAGTGGCATGGCGCTGGACACCATATATTTT.

The chain links TRBV20-1 to TRBJ2-7; 9 bases fit TRBD1. Trimming cost V 5 bases and J 3 bases; bases outside gene matches: 5. Looked up from germline, CDR1 is DFQATT and CDR2 is SNEGSKA (reference sequence). CDR3 length: 13 residues. CDR3 residues: CSAPGTGFYEQYF. Written as DNA, the CDR3 is TGCAGTGCTCCCGGGACAGGGTTCTACGAGCAGTACTTC.

This clonotype was seen only once. J is TRBJ1-3 and V is TRBV6-6, with D hard to call. The CDR3 sequence is 12 residues long. The germline V gene has CDR1 MNHNY and CDR2 SVGAGI (reference sequence). V was clipped by 2 bases and J by 8 bases, with 7 bases between them. CDR3 sequence: CASSYGRDTIYF. The DNA of the CDR3 is TGTGCCAGCAGTTACGGCAGAGACACCATATATTTT.

The table lists this clonotype with a few counts. V gene TRBV7-8 combines with J gene TRBJ1-2; 9 positions match TRBD1. Germline CDR1 and CDR2: SGHVS and FQNEAQ. This CDR3 region has 16 residues. Trimming at V came to 3 bases and at J to 4 bases, leaving 9 bases not matched to a gene. CDR3 in amino acids: CASSLNTGQGSYGYTF. The CDR3 DNA reads as TGTGCCAGCAGCTTGAACACGGGACAGGGATCCTATGGCTACACCTTC.

The rearrangement uses TRBV7-6 and TRBJ1-2; D call uncertain. Looked up from germline, CDR1 is SGHVS and CDR2 is FNYEAQ. V was trimmed by 2 bases and J by 7 bases, leaving 8 bases between them. This CDR3 region has 12 residues. The CDR3: CASSLWVGGYTF. The CDR3 coding sequence is TGTGCCAGCAGCTTATGGGTTGGTGGCTACACCTTC.

The chain is built from TRBV7-2 and TRBJ1-3; maybe TRBD1 (5 bases). V was cut by 1 base and J by 10 bases, with 17 bases left in between. Germline lookup yields CDR1 SGHTA and CDR2 FQGNSA. The CDR3 contains 15 residues. Here the CDR3 reads CASSLDATLGGTIYF. The CDR3, as DNA: TGTGCCAGCAGCTTAGACGCTACCCTCGGGGGGACCATATATTTT.

The V call is TRBV2, the J call TRBJ1-3, with D unclear. The germline V gene has CDR1 SNHLY and CDR2 FYNNEI. The CDR3 has 16 residues. Trimming shortened V by 0 bases and J by 3 bases, and 12 bases separated the two germline ends. CDR3 bases: TGTGCCAGCAGTGAAGCGCCCATGGAGGTTGGAAACACCATATATTTT. This translates into CASSEAPMEVGNTIYF.

V gene TRBV7-2 combines with J gene TRBJ1-5; D might be TRBD1 (5 bases). Germline-derived CDR1 and CDR2 are SGHTA and FQGNSA. V lost 3 bases and J lost 1, with 10 bases in between. This CDR3 contains 15 residues. CDR3 sequence: CASSFGGSSNQPQHF. DNA for the CDR3: TGTGCCAGCAGCTTCGGGGGTTCAAGCAATCAGCCCCAGCATTTT.

This clonotype appeared a few times. The V gene is TRBV12-3 or TRBV12-4, the J gene TRBJ2-1; 12 nucleotides agree with TRBD2. V gave up 6 bases and J gave up 6 bases; unmatched junction bases: 12. This CDR3 contains 17 residues. The CDR3 region has the DNA TGTGCCAGCAGACCTGGGTGGGTGGGACTAGCGGGCAATGAGCAGTTCTTC. Its protein product is CASRPGWVGLAGNEQFF.

The chain uses TRBV10-3 and TRBJ1-1; D remains unclear. Germline CDR1 reads ENHRY; CDR2 reads SYGVKD. V lost 6 bases and J lost 3, with 5 bases in between. The CDR3 is 11 amino acids. CDR3 residues: CAIRIDTEAFF. The CDR3, as DNA: TGTGCCATCAGGATAGACACTGAAGCTTTCTTT.

This rearrangement joins TRBV7-8 to TRBJ2-5; 8 nucleotides agree with TRBD1. Germline assignment: CDR1 SGHVS and CDR2 FQNEAQ. V dropped 5 bases and J dropped 5; count of bases not matched to a gene: 13. The CDR3 length is 16 residues. CDR3 in amino acids: CASSPNPGQGGETQYF. DNA for the CDR3: TGTGCCAGCAGCCCAAATCCTGGACAGGGCGGGGAGACCCAGTACTTC.

This rearrangement joins TRBV27 to TRBJ2-3; 10 bases are shared with TRBD1. V was clipped by 4 bases and J by 3 bases; unmatched bases: 7. Per the germline V gene, CDR1 is MNHEY and CDR2 is SMNVEV (reference sequence). This CDR3 is built from 16 residues. The CDR3 DNA reads TGTGCCAGCAGTTACCGGGACAGGGGTAGGACAGATACGCAGTATTTT. As protein: CASSYRDRGRTDTQYF.

This clonotype was seen only once. The chain carries TRBV2 and TRBJ2-7; D is perhaps TRBD2 (6 bases). Trimming left V 4 bases short and J 0 bases short, with 10 bases between. The CDR3 runs 14 residues. Germline CDR1 reads SNHLY; CDR2 reads FYNNEI. CDR3 sequence reads: CASSVGTASYEQYF. The DNA for the CDR3 is TGTGCCAGCAGTGTCGGGACTGCCTCCTACGAGCAGTACTTC.

This clonotype was picked up a small number of times. This chain links TRBV7-2 with TRBJ2-5; 7 nucleotides line up with TRBD1. After removal of 4 bases from V and 7 bases from J, the junction contained 12 bases not matched to a gene. CDR3 length: 15 amino acids. Germline lookup yields CDR1 SGHTA and CDR2 FQGNSA. CDR3 in amino acids: CASSYGTEGSGTQYF. The CDR3 DNA reads as TGTGCCAGCAGCTACGGGACAGAAGGATCCGGGACCCAGTACTTC.

This clonotype appeared a few times. The J gene is TRBJ1-4, the V gene TRBV7-8; the D is unclear. CDR1 is SGHVS and CDR2 is FQNEAQ in the germline V gene. This CDR3 is 12 amino acids long. Trimming removed 5 bases from V and 10 bases from J, with 11 bases in between. The CDR3 nucleotides are TGTGCCAGCAGCCCTAGAGTCGGAAAACTGTTTTTT. Translation: CASSPRVGKLFF.

This clonotype was observed once. This sequence joins TRBV12-3 or TRBV12-4 and TRBJ2-3; 9 positions agree with TRBD1. The CDR3 covers 15 residues. With V trimmed by 5 bases and J by 4 bases, 7 bases remained unmatched. The DNA of the CDR3 is TGTGCCAGCAGTCCCAACAGGGGGCGCCCAGATACGCAGTATTTT. This gives the protein CASSPNRGRPDTQYF.

The chain uses TRBV12-3 or TRBV12-4 and TRBJ2-2; the D gene could be TRBD1 or TRBD2 (6 bases each). Trimming removed 7 bases at V and 4 bases at J, with 25 bases between. The CDR3 consists of 18 residues. CDR3 amino acids: CASTGNRVASDGTGELFF. CDR3 nucleotides: TGTGCCAGCACCGGCAACAGGGTGGCTAGCGATGGCACCGGGGAGCTGTTTTTT.

The table lists this clonotype with a few counts. The V and J genes are TRBV4-1 and TRBJ2-3; D gene unclear. CDR3 length equals 15 residues. Germline lookup yields CDR1 MGHRA and CDR2 YSYEKL. Trimming took off 4 bases at V and 6 bases at J, with 17 bases between the two ends. The CDR3 sequence: CASSPLRVIGDTQYF. For the CDR3, the DNA is TGCGCCAGCAGCCCACTTCGGGTGATCGGGGATACGCAGTATTTT.

J is TRBJ1-5 and V is TRBV28; a weak D match, TRBD1 (5 bases). CDR1 is MDHEN, CDR2 SYDVKM, per germline. V gave up 7 bases and J gave up 6 bases, with 19 bases separating them. This CDR3 contains 15 residues. CDR3 residues: CASTPGHIKGQPQHF. The CDR3 region has the DNA TGTGCCAGCACCCCAGGACATATCAAAGGTCAGCCCCAGCATTTT.

CDR3 in amino acids: CASSYRGPTGYGYTF. Written as DNA, the CDR3 is TGTGCCAGCAGCTACAGGGGGCCTACGGGCTATGGCTACACCTTC. V gene TRBV7-9 combines with J gene TRBJ1-2; 9 nucleotides agree with TRBD1. The V gene end was trimmed by 4 bases and the J gene end by 4 bases; junction bases not matched to a gene: 7. Germline CDR1 and CDR2: SEHNR and FQNEAQ (reference sequence). The CDR3 has 15 amino acids. The full variable domain, rest sourced from reference TRBV7-9 and TRBJ1-2, is DTGVSQNPRHKITKRGQNVTFRCDPISEHNRLYWYRQTLGQGPEFLTYFQNEAQLEKSRLLSDRFSAERPKGSFSTLEIQRTEQGDSAMYLCASSYRGPTGYGYTFGSGTRLTVV.

V usage is TRBV5-4 and J usage is TRBJ2-2; D gene uncertain. Trimming cost V 2 bases and J 4 bases, with 9 bases left between them. Per germline, CDR1 SGHNT and CDR2 YYREEE (reference sequence). This CDR3 is built from 14 residues. The CDR3 here is CASSFSESTGELFF. CDR3 in DNA: TGTGCCAGCAGCTTTTCAGAGTCCACCGGGGAGCTGTTTTTT.

The rearrangement uses TRBV4-3 and TRBJ1-1, with no clear D. V lost 0 bases, J lost 0 bases, and 14 bases lay in between. Germline values: CDR1 LGHNA, CDR2 YSLEER. This CDR3 is 17 amino acids long. CDR3: CASSQDARRLMNTEAFF. The CDR3 DNA reads TGCGCCAGCAGCCAAGACGCCCGTCGACTGATGAACACTGAAGCTTTCTTT.

This chain uses TRBV4-1 with TRBJ2-7; 9 nucleotides line up with TRBD1. J gave up 6 bases and V 4 bases, and 10 bases lay outside the gene matches. Germline V gene sequence: CDR1 MGHRA, CDR2 YSYEKL. The CDR3 runs 15 residues. CDR3 sequence reads: CASSPGTGRLSEQYF. CDR3 nucleotides: TGCGCCAGCAGCCCTGGGACAGGGCGTCTCTCCGAGCAGTACTTC.

There are a few counts of this clonotype. The chain carries TRBV6-1 and TRBJ1-2; D perhaps matches TRBD1 (6 bases). Trimming cost V 7 bases and J 8 bases, with 23 bases left between them. The CDR3 sequence is 15 residues long. Germline V gene lookup returns CDR1 MNHNS and CDR2 SASEGT. The CDR3 nucleotides are TGTGCCAGCATCATGTCGCTCGTACAGGGCCGCGGCTACACCTTC. Translating gives CASIMSLVQGRGYTF.

The gene calls are TRBV19 and TRBJ2-5; D may be TRBD1 (6 bases). The germline gives CDR1 LNHDA, CDR2 SQIVND (reference sequence). This CDR3 spans 16 amino acids. V lost 5 bases and J 0 bases, leaving 16 bases between the germline ends. The CDR3 sequence: CASSASGATYQETQYF. As DNA, the CDR3 is TGTGCCAGTAGTGCCTCAGGGGCCACGTACCAAGAGACCCAGTACTTC.

This sequence joins TRBV7-2 and TRBJ2-1; possibly TRBD1 or TRBD2 for D (5 bases each). This CDR3 has 16 amino acids. V gave up 4 bases and J gave up 2 bases, with 15 bases separating them. Looked up from germline, CDR1 is SGHTA and CDR2 is FQGNSA. The CDR3 here is CASSYTLRGPYNEQFF. The CDR3 DNA is TGTGCCAGCAGCTATACCTTACGGGGCCCCTACAATGAGCAGTTCTTC.